These 24 T cell receptor delta chains share one sample of origin, sequenced in a study of gamma-delta chains in newborns, infants, children. TCRdb re-processed the reads via CATT. Of 5,100 or so delta-chain clones listed, 2.5% to 3% are singletons. Source material: blood. Every receptor here comes from a child who was a newborn, infant or young child, either healthy, febrile or measles-vaccinated (not recorded which).

A remark on this clone: A much larger clone lies a single base off, so this may be a read error. The chain joins TRDV2 to TRDJ1; TRDD3 matches 13 bases. CDR3 length equals 16 residues. Trimming removed 2 bases from V and 3 bases from J; junction bases left unmatched: 5. Germline V lookup: CDR1 GEAIGNYY, CDR2 EKD. CDR3 protein: CACDILGDTNADKLIF. The CDR3 DNA follows: TGTGCCTGTGACATACTGGGGGATACGAACGCCGATAAACTCATCTTT.

This clone rates as medium-sized (0.01 to 0.1%). The chain carries TRDV2 and TRDJ1; 10 bases align to TRDD3. This CDR3 spans 13 amino acids. The germline CDR1 and CDR2 sequences are GEAIGNYY and EKD. V shed 7 bases, J shed 3 bases, and the junction held 4 bases outside the gene matches. CDR3 in DNA: TGTGCCTGCTACTGGGGGATCCCCGATAAACTCATCTTT. Its translation: CACYWGIPDKLIF.

The chain is built from TRDV2 and TRDJ3; TRDD3 aligns across 7 bases. CDR3 size: 19 residues. J lost 0 bases, V lost 0 bases, and 7 bases had no gene match. CDR1 and CDR2 from the germline V gene are GEAIGNYY and EKD. Written as DNA, the CDR3 is TGTGCCTGTGACACCGTGGGGATAAGTTCCTCCTGGGACACCCGACAGATGTTTTTC. This sequence encodes CACDTVGISSSWDTRQMFF.

This clone turned up a few times. The chain carries TRAV29/DV5 and TRDJ1; TRDD3 might be the D (5 bases). This CDR3 spans 16 amino acids. The germline gives CDR1 NSMFDY, CDR2 ISSIKDK. Trimming took 0 bases from V and 4 from J, leaving 19 bases between them. The CDR3 loop is CAASVNVAGYGDKLIF. The CDR3 nucleotides read TGTGCAGCAAGCGTTAACGTGGCTGGGTATGGCGATAAACTCATCTTT. Based on the CDR3 plus reference TRAV29/DV5 and TRDJ1, the full variable domain is DQQVKQNSPSLSVQEGRISILNCDYTNSMFDYFLWYKKYPAEGPTFLISISSIKDKNEDGRFTVFLNKSAKHLSLHIVPSQPGDSAVYFCAASVNVAGYGDKLIFGKGTRVTVEP.

This clone was seen a handful of times. A single base is all that separates this from a far larger clone, so a read error is likely. Different DNA sequences within this sample yield the same CDR3. This rearrangement joins TRDV2 to TRDJ3; D gene uncertain. Germline loops: CDR1 GEAIGNYY, CDR2 EKD. Trimming shortened V by 4 bases and J by 2 bases, and 2 bases separated the two germline ends. This CDR3 has 13 amino acids. DNA of the CDR3: TGTGCCTGTGATACCTGGGACACCCGACAGATGTTTTTC. This sequence encodes CACDTWDTRQMFF.

The sample holds a few counts of this clone. The chain has TRDV2 and TRDJ2; 13 nucleotides align to TRDD3. The V gene end was trimmed by 0 bases and the J gene end by 4 bases; junction bases not matched to a gene: 13. There are 20 residues in the CDR3. Germline CDR1 GEAIGNYY, CDR2 EKD. CDR3 region: CACDTVLGDTLADRTAQLFF. CDR3 DNA sequence: TGTGCCTGTGACACCGTACTGGGGGATACGCTGGCGGATCGGACAGCACAACTCTTCTTT.

This clone was seen only a few times. The sample carries other DNA sequences with the same CDR3. The chain has TRDV2 and TRDJ3; 12 bases match TRDD3. The junction had 3 bases not matched to a gene; V was cut back by 0 bases and J by 1 base. This CDR3 is 19 amino acids long. CDR1 GEAIGNYY and CDR2 EKD come from the germline V gene. The CDR3 DNA follows: TGTGCCTGTGACACCGTACTGGGGGATACTTCCTGGGACACCCGACAGATGTTTTTC. This encodes CACDTVLGDTSWDTRQMFF.

There are a few counts of this clone. This chain links TRDV2 with TRDJ3; 10 bases fit TRDD3. This CDR3 is built from 17 residues. With 3 bases clipped from V and 2 bases from J, the junction kept 3 bases outside the gene matches. The germline gives CDR1 GEAIGNYY, CDR2 EKD. CDR3 DNA sequence: TGTGCCTGTGACCCACTGGGGGATGCCTGGGACACCCGACAGATGTTTTTC. It specifies CACDPLGDAWDTRQMFF.

The chain couples TRDV2 to TRDJ3, with a possible D match to TRDD3 (5 bases). Trimming removed 0 bases at V and 0 bases at J, with 8 bases between. Germline lookup yields CDR1 GEAIGNYY and CDR2 EKD. The length of the CDR3 is 17 residues. The CDR3 nucleotides are TGTGCCTGTGACACCGCGGATAGCTCCTGGGACACCCGACAGATGTTTTTC. It specifies CACDTADSSWDTRQMFF.

Regarding this clone: The junction shows a germline mismatch at one end, possibly a read error. This chain uses TRDV2 with TRDJ3, with 7 bases that match TRDD3. The CDR3 is 18 amino acids. Germline V gene lookup returns CDR1 GEAIGNYY and CDR2 EKD. CDR3 in DNA: TGTGCCCGTGATCCCTGGGGGTTTAGCTCCTGGGACACCCGACAGATGTTTTTC. The encoded protein is CARDPWGFSSWDTRQMFF.

Concerning this clone itself: Relative to the germline gene, one junction end is altered; a read error may explain this. This chain links TRDV2 with TRDJ3; 10 bases are a match to TRDD3. This CDR3 comprises 18 residues. Germline assignment: CDR1 GEAIGNYY and CDR2 EKD. Written as DNA, the CDR3 is TGTGCCTGTGACACCGGGGGATACGCCTCCTGGGACGCCCGACAGATGTTTTTC. Translating it yields CACDTGGYASWDARQMFF.

The chain has TRDV2 and TRDJ3; a weak D match, TRDD3 (6 bases). This CDR3 is built from 19 residues. Trimming stripped 0 bases from V and 2 bases from J, with 16 bases between. The germline CDR1 and CDR2 sequences are GEAIGNYY and EKD. CDR3 sequence: CACDTVEGIDPWDTRQMFF. The CDR3, as DNA: TGTGCCTGTGACACCGTTGAGGGGATCGACCCCTGGGACACCCGACAGATGTTTTTC.

Details on this clone: A read error may be the cause here, since a much bigger clone is one base away. This sample also contains other DNA sequences that code for the same CDR3. This chain joins TRDV2 and TRDJ2; 9 bases match TRDD3. The CDR3 runs 18 residues. The germline V gene encodes CDR1 GEAIGNYY and CDR2 EKD. This CDR3 reads CACDTVRGIPSLTAQLFF. The CDR3, as DNA: TGTGCCTGTGACACCGTCAGGGGGATACCCTCTTTGACAGCACAACTCTTCTTC.

By its share, this clone is medium-sized. V usage is TRDV2 and J usage is TRDJ2; TRDD3 matches at 9 bases. Trimming at V came to 0 bases and at J to 0 bases, leaving 4 bases not matched to a gene. Germline lookup yields CDR1 GEAIGNYY and CDR2 EKD. The CDR3 consists of 17 residues. The CDR3 is CACDTLGDSTLTAQLFF. The CDR3 DNA reads as TGTGCCTGTGACACCCTGGGGGATTCCACTTTGACAGCACAACTCTTCTTT.

By its share, this clone is medium-sized. The chain employs TRDV2 and TRDJ1; 9 positions match TRDD3. CDR1 and CDR2 from the germline V gene are GEAIGNYY and EKD. The V and J ends lost 0 bases and 0 bases, in that order; junction bases with no gene match: 4. The CDR3 spans 16 residues. The CDR3 DNA is TGTGCCTGTGACACCCTTACTGGGGGAGACACCGATAAACTCATCTTT. Translating gives CACDTLTGGDTDKLIF.

This clone was observed a handful of times. V gene TRDV2 combines with J gene TRDJ1; a possible D gene is TRDD3 (6 bases). The CDR3 length is 14 residues. Germline CDR1 and CDR2: GEAIGNYY and EKD. The V end was cut by 3 bases, the J end by 2 bases, with 12 bases between. Written as DNA, the CDR3 is TGTGCCTGTGACCCATGGGGGTTTACCGATAAACTCATCTTT. Its protein is CACDPWGFTDKLIF.

As concerns this clone: Other nucleotide sequences in the sample specify the same CDR3. J is TRDJ1 and V is TRDV2, with 7 bases matching TRDD3. The CDR3 has 14 amino acids. Germline CDR1 GEAIGNYY, CDR2 EKD. After removal of 0 bases from V and 6 bases from J, the junction contained 6 bases not matched to a gene. The DNA of the CDR3 is TGTGCCTGTGACACCGTCGGGGATAAAAATAAACTCATCTTT. Translating gives CACDTVGDKNKLIF.

By share of the sample, this clone is large. Different DNA sequences within this sample yield the same CDR3. The chain uses TRDV2 and TRDJ2; 10 nucleotides align to TRDD3. Germline V gene sequence: CDR1 GEAIGNYY, CDR2 EKD. This CDR3 has 14 amino acids. J was trimmed by 5 bases and V by 2 bases; bases with no gene match: 1. CDR3 nucleotide sequence: TGTGCCTGTGACATACTGGGGGATACAGCACAACTCTTCTTT. Its protein product is CACDILGDTAQLFF.

About this clone itself: Being one base from a much bigger clone, this may be a read error. The chain couples TRDV2 to TRDJ3; 11 positions match TRDD3. The ends lost 2 bases at V and 0 bases at J; junction bases unmatched: 5. Germline loops: CDR1 GEAIGNYY, CDR2 EKD. The CDR3 consists of 19 residues. The DNA for the CDR3 is TGTGCCTGTGACAAAGTACTGGGGGATAACTCCTGGGACACCCGACAGATGTTTTTC. Translation: CACDKVLGDNSWDTRQMFF.

The chain employs TRDV1 and TRDJ2; 9 bases map to TRDD3. With V trimmed by 0 bases and J by 2 bases, 13 bases remained unmatched. Germline lookup yields CDR1 TSWWSYY and CDR2 QGS. This CDR3 is 20 amino acids long. The CDR3 loop reads CALGELGGHLLGELTAQLFF. CDR3 nucleotide sequence: TGTGCTCTTGGGGAACTAGGGGGTCACCTACTGGGGGAGTTGACAGCACAACTCTTCTTT.

The chain uses TRDV2 and TRDJ3; 7 nucleotides align to TRDD3. CDR1 is GEAIGNYY and CDR2 is EKD in the germline V gene. J gave up 0 bases and V 4 bases, and 8 bases lay outside the gene matches. This CDR3 has 18 residues. In DNA, the CDR3 is TGTGCCTGTGATACGGGGGATTCTAGCTCCTGGGACACCCGACAGATGTTTTTC. It codes for CACDTGDSSSWDTRQMFF.

Turning to this clone: An end of the junction differs from the germline gene, which may be a read error. The V and J genes are TRDV2 and TRDJ1; TRDD3 agrees at 8 bases. CDR1 is GEAIGNYY and CDR2 is EKD in the germline V gene. This CDR3 has 19 amino acids. The chain's CDR3 is CACGTGNYWGSRTNDKLIF. In DNA, the CDR3 is TGTGCCTGTGGCACCGGAAATTACTGGGGGTCCCGTACAAACGATAAACTCATCTTT.

This clone has more than one count but fewer than ten. This chain links TRDV2 with TRDJ3; TRDD3 matches 8 bases. J was trimmed by 0 bases and V by 0 bases; bases with no gene match: 6. The CDR3 runs to 19 residues. Germline V gene sequence: CDR1 GEAIGNYY, CDR2 EKD. CDR3 bases: TGTGCCTGTGACACCGTTTGGGGGATGAGCTCCTGGGACACCCGACAGATGTTTTTC. Its translation: CACDTVWGMSSWDTRQMFF.

With respect to this clone: Just one base apart from a much larger clone, this may be a read error. Other nucleotide sequences in the sample specify the same CDR3. The rearrangement uses TRDV2 and TRDJ3; 11 nucleotides line up with TRDD3. Germline trimming cut 2 bases from V and 0 bases from J; bases unmatched to any gene: 2. The CDR3 runs 18 residues. Germline CDR1 reads GEAIGNYY; CDR2 reads EKD. CDR3 region: CACDILGDISWDTRQMFF. The DNA for the CDR3 is TGTGCCTGTGACATACTGGGGGATATCTCCTGGGACACCCGACAGATGTTTTTC.